Described below is a single TCR beta chain sequence and its context. Its specificity is unknown. The study based diagnoses on clinical symptoms, serum thyroxine and TRAb, thyroid ultrasound and orbital computed tomography. PBMCs were collected from a roughly 9.7 ml volume of fresh peripheral blood. The source material, RNA transcripts, was used to amplify TCR beta CDR3 regions. TCR CDR3 underwent first-round RT-PCR with the HTBI primer set. TCRdb recomputed calls from the multiplex PCR reads with MiXCR, one row per CDR3 protein. Of some 550,000 distinct CDR3 sequences listed, roughly 20% were seen once; the top ten hold approximately 25%. The sample is drawn from a study of T cells in Graves' hyperthyroidism and ophthalmopathy. Study-level points and caveats: Ophthalmopathy onset followed model prediction by a median roughly 6.5 months.

The CDR3 sequence is 13 residues long. The germline gives CDR1 LGHDT, CDR2 YNNKEL (reference sequence). Trimming pared 1 base from V and 7 bases from J, leaving 10 bases between. The sequenced material came from blood. The sequence was collected from a man between 18 and 35 years old with Graves' hyperthyroidism. The rearrangement uses TRBV3-1 and TRBJ1-2; no reliable D call. CDR3 bases: TGTGCCAGCAGCCAAGGAAGCAAGTCTGGCTACACCTTC. This encodes CASSQGSKSGYTF.